Listed below are T cell receptor beta chains from one sample, sequenced in a study of T cells after yellow fever vaccination. A single record per CDR3 protein comes from TCRdb applying MiXCR to the 5' RACE reads. The sample holds a few hundred thousand distinct CDR3 sequences, roughly 4.3% seen once. Specimen: PBMCs, collected 5 days after the yellow fever booster vaccination. These receptor sequences come from a man between 18 and 29 years old who received the YFV17D yellow fever vaccine. The CDR3 runs from the conserved cysteine through the conserved F or W. A D gene is named only where the DNA matches it firmly. Clone size is stated in some rows and not others, as once, few, many or a class when expanded.

v_call: TRBV20-1; clone_size: few; j_call: TRBJ2-3; d_call: -; cdr3_nt: TGCAGTGCTAGAGGGCTTGCCCCGAATCAGGGTACGCAGTATTTT; cdr3_aa: CSARGLAPNQGTQYF
v_call: TRBV7-9; clone_size: few; j_call: TRBJ2-3; d_call: TRBD1; cdr3_nt: TGTGCCAGCAGGCCCGCGGCGGGGACAGGTGATACGCAGTATTTT; cdr3_aa: CASRPAAGTGDTQYF
v_call: TRBV7-8; clone_size: many; j_call: TRBJ2-1; d_call: -; cdr3_nt: TGTGCCAGCAGCTTGGAGAGACTACCCAATGAGCAGTTCTTC; cdr3_aa: CASSLERLPNEQFF
v_call: TRBV18; clone_size: -; j_call: TRBJ1-5; d_call: -; cdr3_nt: TGTGCCAGCTCACAGTACTCCGGGTTTGACCAGCCCCAGCATTTT; cdr3_aa: CASSQYSGFDQPQHF
v_call: TRBV30; clone_size: many; j_call: TRBJ1-3; d_call: -; cdr3_nt: TGTGCCTGGAGACGTGGAGGGGAGGCTGGAAACACCATATATTTT; cdr3_aa: CAWRRGGEAGNTIYF
v_call: TRBV4-1; clone_size: -; j_call: TRBJ1-6; d_call: -; cdr3_nt: TGCGCCAGCAGCCAAGGCGTACCCTTGACGAATTCACCCCTCCACTTT; cdr3_aa: CASSQGVPLTNSPLHF
v_call: TRBV12-3/TRBV12-4; clone_size: few; j_call: TRBJ2-1; d_call: -; cdr3_nt: TGTGCCAGCAGTTTAGACGCGGCTTCCAATGAGCAGTTCTTC; cdr3_aa: CASSLDAASNEQFF
v_call: TRBV4-3; clone_size: few; j_call: TRBJ1-1; d_call: -; cdr3_nt: TGCGCCAGCAGCCGGCTAAAAAGCGAAGGGGTCACTGAAGCTTTCTTT; cdr3_aa: CASSRLKSEGVTEAFF
v_call: TRBV10-3; clone_size: -; j_call: TRBJ1-1; d_call: -; cdr3_nt: TGTGCCATCAGTGAGGAAGCAGGGAAGGACACTGAAGCTTTCTTT; cdr3_aa: CAISEEAGKDTEAFF
v_call: TRBV27; clone_size: few; j_call: TRBJ2-2; d_call: -; cdr3_nt: TGTGCCAGCAGTTCCCGGAGGCACGGGGAGCTGTTTTTT; cdr3_aa: CASSSRRHGELFF
v_call: TRBV6-2/TRBV6-3; clone_size: few; j_call: TRBJ2-3; d_call: TRBD2; cdr3_nt: TGTGCCAGCAGTTATCGGGGCGGGGGAGTGACGGATACGCAGTATTTT; cdr3_aa: CASSYRGGGVTDTQYF
v_call: TRBV23-1; clone_size: -; j_call: TRBJ2-4; d_call: -; cdr3_nt: TGCGCCAGCAGTCAATCAGGGGAGAGGAACATTCAGTACTTC; cdr3_aa: CASSQSGERNIQYF
v_call: TRBV4-3; clone_size: many; j_call: TRBJ2-3; d_call: -; cdr3_nt: TGCGCCAGCAGCCAAGATAAGAGCTACCAAGATACGCAGTATTTT; cdr3_aa: CASSQDKSYQDTQYF
v_call: TRBV6-5; clone_size: few; j_call: TRBJ1-2; d_call: -; cdr3_nt: TGTGCCAGCAGTTGGGCCGGACGGCCCGGCTACACCTTC; cdr3_aa: CASSWAGRPGYTF
v_call: TRBV10-3; clone_size: -; j_call: TRBJ2-3; d_call: -; cdr3_nt: TGTGCCATCAAATTGGCCAGGGAGAATACGCAGTATTTT; cdr3_aa: CAIKLARENTQYF
v_call: TRBV20-1; clone_size: many; j_call: TRBJ1-6; d_call: TRBD1; cdr3_nt: TGCAGTGCCAGGACAGGGGAAGGGTCACCCCTCCACTTT; cdr3_aa: CSARTGEGSPLHF
v_call: TRBV7-8; clone_size: many; j_call: TRBJ2-1; d_call: -; cdr3_nt: TGTGCCAGCAGCTTAGAGGGCCAAGCCCCCAATGAGCAGTTCTTC; cdr3_aa: CASSLEGQAPNEQFF
v_call: TRBV27; clone_size: few; j_call: TRBJ1-1; d_call: TRBD1; cdr3_nt: TGTGCCAGCAGTTCAGGGGGGGAGGCCACTGAAGCTTTCTTT; cdr3_aa: CASSSGGEATEAFF
v_call: TRBV6-5; clone_size: few; j_call: TRBJ1-6; d_call: TRBD1; cdr3_nt: TGTGCCAGCAGTCGTAGGGGAACAGGGGGATCACCCCTCCACTTT; cdr3_aa: CASSRRGTGGSPLHF
v_call: TRBV5-4; clone_size: many; j_call: TRBJ2-5; d_call: -; cdr3_nt: TGTGCCAGTAAAGGGGGGGAGACCCAGTACTTC; cdr3_aa: CASKGGETQYF
v_call: TRBV28; clone_size: many; j_call: TRBJ2-5; d_call: -; cdr3_nt: TGTGCCAGCTTCGACGGGAAGGGGGAGACCCAGTACTTC; cdr3_aa: CASFDGKGETQYF
v_call: TRBV11-3; clone_size: many; j_call: TRBJ2-7; d_call: TRBD1; cdr3_nt: TGTGCCAGCAGCTTATCAGGGGGTGACTACGAGCAGTACTTC; cdr3_aa: CASSLSGGDYEQYF
v_call: TRBV2; clone_size: many; j_call: TRBJ2-7; d_call: -; cdr3_nt: TGTGCCAGCACTCCAGGTTACGAGCAGTACTTC; cdr3_aa: CASTPGYEQYF
v_call: TRBV10-2; clone_size: -; j_call: TRBJ1-6; d_call: -; cdr3_nt: TGCGCCAGCAGTAGAGGGGGGCCCGATTCACCCCTCCACTTT; cdr3_aa: CASSRGGPDSPLHF
v_call: TRBV20-1; clone_size: -; j_call: TRBJ2-3; d_call: -; cdr3_nt: TGCAGTGCCCCCAGCGGGCCTGGCACAGATACGCAGTATTTT; cdr3_aa: CSAPSGPGTDTQYF
v_call: TRBV7-3; clone_size: many; j_call: TRBJ1-2; d_call: -; cdr3_nt: TGTGCCAGCAGCTTACGGTCAGGGGATGGCTACACCTTC; cdr3_aa: CASSLRSGDGYTF
v_call: TRBV10-1; clone_size: few; j_call: TRBJ2-2; d_call: -; cdr3_nt: TGCGCCACCGCCCCAGGTTCGAACACCGGGGAGCTGTTTTTT; cdr3_aa: CATAPGSNTGELFF
v_call: TRBV6-5; clone_size: few; j_call: TRBJ1-2; d_call: TRBD1; cdr3_nt: TGTGCCAGCAGCCTCAGGGGGCCGGACTATGGCTACACCTTC; cdr3_aa: CASSLRGPDYGYTF
v_call: TRBV10-3; clone_size: many; j_call: TRBJ1-5; d_call: -; cdr3_nt: TGTGCCACCCAAAGCGGGGAAGGACAGCCCCAGCATTTT; cdr3_aa: CATQSGEGQPQHF
v_call: TRBV5-1; clone_size: many; j_call: TRBJ2-3; d_call: -; cdr3_nt: TGCGCCAGCAGCTTGCCCGGGTGGTCCGATACGCAGTATTTT; cdr3_aa: CASSLPGWSDTQYF
v_call: TRBV6-6; clone_size: few; j_call: TRBJ1-2; d_call: -; cdr3_nt: TGTGCCAGCAGTTCCCAGGGCTACGTTAACTATGGCTACACCTTC; cdr3_aa: CASSSQGYVNYGYTF
v_call: TRBV6-5; clone_size: few; j_call: TRBJ1-5; d_call: -; cdr3_nt: TGTGCCAGCAGTTACAGGGGGATAGACAATCAGCCCCAGCATTTT; cdr3_aa: CASSYRGIDNQPQHF
v_call: TRBV5-1; clone_size: few; j_call: TRBJ2-5; d_call: -; cdr3_nt: TGCGCCAGCAGCTCGACCGGGACAAGTCAAGAGACCCAGTACTTC; cdr3_aa: CASSSTGTSQETQYF
v_call: TRBV6-4; clone_size: -; j_call: TRBJ1-1; d_call: -; cdr3_nt: TGTGCCAGCAGTGACACCAAGGGGGAAGCTTTCTTT; cdr3_aa: CASSDTKGEAFF
v_call: TRBV6-5; clone_size: few; j_call: TRBJ2-2; d_call: TRBD1; cdr3_nt: TGTGCCAGCAGGAACAGGGGTCGCACCGGGGAGCTGTTTTTT; cdr3_aa: CASRNRGRTGELFF
v_call: TRBV6-1; clone_size: -; j_call: TRBJ2-3; d_call: -; cdr3_nt: TGTGCCAGCACCCCCAGGTACCGGGGGAACACAGATACGCAGTATTTT; cdr3_aa: CASTPRYRGNTDTQYF
v_call: TRBV6-2/TRBV6-3; clone_size: -; j_call: TRBJ2-7; d_call: -; cdr3_nt: TGTGCCAGCAGCGTTGGACGGGGAAGGGCCTACGAGCAGTACTTC; cdr3_aa: CASSVGRGRAYEQYF
v_call: TRBV7-9; clone_size: -; j_call: TRBJ2-5; d_call: TRBD1; cdr3_nt: TGTGCCAGCAGCGCGTCCGGGGACAGGGGAGGTGAGACCCAGTACTTC; cdr3_aa: CASSASGDRGGETQYF
v_call: TRBV20-1; clone_size: -; j_call: TRBJ1-1; d_call: -; cdr3_nt: TGCAGTGCTAGCTTCAACGCTGAAGCTTTCTTT; cdr3_aa: CSASFNAEAFF
v_call: TRBV5-1; clone_size: many; j_call: TRBJ2-3; d_call: -; cdr3_nt: TGCGCCAGCAGCGAGCAGGTTGGAGATACGCAGTATTTT; cdr3_aa: CASSEQVGDTQYF
v_call: TRBV5-1; clone_size: few; j_call: TRBJ2-3; d_call: TRBD2; cdr3_nt: TGCGCCAGCAGCCCGGCGACTAGCGGGGGGATAGATACGCAGTATTTT; cdr3_aa: CASSPATSGGIDTQYF
v_call: TRBV4-2; clone_size: many; j_call: TRBJ2-7; d_call: -; cdr3_nt: TGTGCCAGCAGCCAAGATATAAAAGGGCCCTACGAGCAGTACTTC; cdr3_aa: CASSQDIKGPYEQYF